A selection of T cell receptor beta chains follows, all from one sample in a study of cytomegalovirus exposure and HLA in healthy donors. TCRdb's copy holds only in-frame clones and misses some; the assay was immunoSEQ multiplex PCR. The sample lists roughly 100,000 clones; around two thirds were seen once. The source material was PBMCs. The receptors derive from a middle-aged man in good health and CMV-seropositive. Each CDR3 is given with its conserved first and last residue. The D gene is left open where the match is weak. Clone sizes are given selectively: once, few, many, or a class where the clone is expanded.

V gene	clone size	D gene	J gene	CDR3 protein	CDR3 DNA
TRBV18	.	TRBD1	TRBJ2-7	CASSLDRAYEQYF	TGTGCCAGCTCACTCGACAGGGCCTACGAGCAGTACTTC
TRBV11-2	.	.	TRBJ1-1	CASSFSRVGNTEAFF	TGTGCCAGCAGCTTCTCCAGGGTCGGAAACACTGAAGCTTTCTTT
TRBV5-1	.	.	TRBJ2-7	CASSPSTSSYEQYF	TGCGCCAGCAGCCCCTCGACATCCTCCTACGAGCAGTACTTC
TRBV9	few	TRBD1	TRBJ2-1	CASSAQGVNEQFF	TGTGCCAGCAGCGCCCAGGGGGTTAATGAGCAGTTCTTC
TRBV11-3	.	TRBD2	TRBJ2-3	CASSLDPPGLAGGTDTQYF	TGTGCCAGCAGCTTAGACCCGCCCGGACTAGCGGGAGGAACAGATACGCAGTATTTT
TRBV27	.	TRBD2	TRBJ2-3	CASSTLGAGAPDTQYF	TGTGCCAGCAGTACCCTTGGAGCGGGAGCACCCGATACGCAGTATTTT
TRBV10-3	few	.	TRBJ1-5	CAISDPLGGVNQPQHF	TGTGCCATCAGTGACCCCCTCGGAGGTGTCAATCAGCCCCAGCATTTT
TRBV5-6	few	.	TRBJ1-2	CASSLPLINYGYTF	TGTGCCAGCAGCTTGCCACTGATAAACTATGGCTACACCTTC
TRBV6-1	.	TRBD2	TRBJ2-7	CASSEGPSGYYEQYF	TGTGCCAGCAGTGAAGGCCCTAGCGGGTATTACGAGCAGTACTTC
TRBV7-7	.	.	TRBJ1-4	CASSFGQSPNEKLFF	TGTGCCAGCAGCTTTGGACAGTCCCCTAATGAAAAACTGTTTTTT
TRBV5-1	.	TRBD1	TRBJ1-2	CASSLNTGTGGYGYTF	TGCGCCAGCAGCTTAAATACCGGGACAGGGGGCTATGGCTACACCTTC
TRBV5-4	few	TRBD2	TRBJ2-5	CASSLKSGSRETQYF	TGTGCCAGCAGCCTAAAAAGCGGGAGCCGGGAGACCCAGTACTTC
TRBV19	.	.	TRBJ2-7	CASSMVGVYEQYF	TGTGCCAGTAGTATGGTAGGGGTTTACGAGCAGTACTTC
TRBV10-2	.	.	TRBJ1-6	CASSVADNYNSPLHF	TGCGCCAGCAGTGTGGCGGACAACTATAATTCACCCCTCCACTTT
TRBV5-1	.	.	TRBJ2-7	CASSFGGANSYEQYF	TGCGCCAGCAGCTTCGGCGGGGCAAACTCCTACGAGCAGTACTTC
TRBV11-2	.	TRBD2	TRBJ2-5	CASSSGLAGGRETQYF	TGTGCCAGCAGCTCCGGACTAGCGGGAGGTAGAGAGACCCAGTACTTC
TRBV2	.	.	TRBJ1-1	CASSQDRNTEAFF	TGTGCCAGCAGCCAGGACAGGAACACTGAAGCTTTCTTT
TRBV6-5	.	.	TRBJ2-7	CASSYDTSYEQYF	TGTGCCAGCAGTTACGACACCTCCTACGAGCAGTACTTC
TRBV28	.	.	TRBJ1-1	CASRPGGYYSGAFF	TGTGCCAGCCGGCCGGGGGGCTATTATTCGGGCGCTTTCTTT
TRBV7-3	.	.	TRBJ2-3	CASSFMATDTQYF	TGTGCCAGCAGCTTTATGGCCACAGATACGCAGTATTTT
TRBV30	.	.	TRBJ1-5	CAWSGGVGQPQHF	TGTGCCTGGAGTGGGGGGGTGGGACAGCCCCAGCATTTT
TRBV12-2	few	.	TRBJ2-1	CASRPSGNNEQFF	TGTGCAAGTCGCCCATCGGGAAACAATGAGCAGTTCTTC
TRBV18	.	.	TRBJ1-1	CASSPRPTGGLGTEAFF	TGTGCCAGCTCACCGAGGCCGACGGGAGGATTGGGCACTGAAGCTTTCTTT
TRBV9	.	TRBD1	TRBJ1-2	CASSKDRGLRGYTF	TGTGCCAGCAGCAAGGACAGGGGCTTACGAGGCTACACCTTC
TRBV5-1	.	TRBD2	TRBJ2-5	CASSSLASGSQETQYF	TGCGCCAGCAGTTCCCTGGCTAGCGGGAGCCAAGAGACCCAGTACTTC
TRBV18	.	TRBD1	TRBJ1-1	CASSPFGQGVEAFF	TGTGCCAGCTCACCATTCGGACAGGGAGTTGAAGCTTTCTTT
TRBV11-2	once	.	TRBJ1-1	CASSLFQGNTEAFF	TGTGCCAGCAGCCTCTTTCAGGGGAACACTGAAGCTTTCTTT
TRBV7-2	.	.	TRBJ1-2	CASSLGAANYGYTF	TGTGCCAGCAGCTTGGGCGCAGCTAACTATGGCTACACCTTC
TRBV27	once	.	TRBJ2-7	CASSYRWGTQRHEQYF	TGTGCCAGCAGTTATCGTTGGGGGACACAGCGGCACGAGCAGTACTTC
TRBV4-1	.	TRBD1	TRBJ1-1	CASSQGQFMNTEAFF	TGCGCCAGCAGCCAGGGACAGTTCATGAACACTGAAGCTTTCTTT
TRBV12-5	.	TRBD1	TRBJ1-1	CASGPSSPGGLNTEAFF	TGTGCTAGTGGTCCTTCCTCCCCAGGGGGCCTAAACACTGAAGCTTTCTTT
TRBV6-5	.	TRBD1	TRBJ2-7	CASSPGQGTYEQYF	TGTGCCAGCAGCCCGGGACAGGGAACATACGAGCAGTACTTC
TRBV7-3	.	.	TRBJ2-7	CASSLGGGAYEQYF	TGTGCCAGCAGCTTAGGCGGGGGCGCCTACGAGCAGTACTTC
TRBV2	.	TRBD1	TRBJ2-7	CASSGQGYEQYF	TGTGCCAGTTCGGGACAGGGCTACGAGCAGTACTTC
TRBV25-1	.	TRBD2	TRBJ2-3	CASSRASGATTDTQYF	TGTGCCAGCAGTAGGGCTAGCGGGGCTACCACAGATACGCAGTATTTT
TRBV6-1	.	.	TRBJ2-7	CASSFYEQYF	TGTGCCAGCAGCTTCTACGAGCAGTACTTC
TRBV11-2	.	TRBD1	TRBJ1-6	CASSFRQGSGNSPLHF	TGTGCCAGCAGTTTTCGACAGGGTTCGGGGAATTCACCCCTCCACTTT
TRBV5-1	.	TRBD1	TRBJ1-6	CASSPRPGQPNSPLHF	TGCGCCAGCAGCCCTCGACCGGGACAGCCAAATTCACCCCTCCACTTT
TRBV2	few	TRBD2	TRBJ2-5	CASRLAGEAQYF	TGTGCCAGCAGGTTGGCGGGGGAGGCCCAGTACTTC
TRBV2	.	TRBD2	TRBJ2-3	CASKGGRGTDTQYF	TGTGCCAGCAAAGGCGGGAGAGGTACAGATACGCAGTATTTT
TRBV28	.	.	TRBJ2-7	CASRSQGLGEQYF	TGTGCCAGCAGATCTCAGGGGTTGGGCGAGCAGTACTTC